This TCR beta chain originates from a study of identical twins. Study outcomes and limitations: For cord blood, abundant beta clonotypes had fewer insertions, unlike memory repertoires, which showed none. Twin-shared out-of-frame alpha sequences showed excess low generation probability.

The CDR3 runs to 13 residues. Trimming at V came to 5 bases and at J to 7 bases, leaving 4 bases not matched to a gene. Germline-derived CDR1 and CDR2 are WSHSY and SAAADI. MiXCR, run by TCRdb on the 5' RACE reads, gives a single entry per CDR3 protein. The sample records about 530,000 distinct CDR3 sequences, around 15% being singletons. There are many counts of this clonotype. Its cognate antigen is unknown. The sample was also linked to a second study, of yellow fever vaccine responses in identical twins.

The receptor was isolated from a woman aged 18-30 years in good health. This rearrangement joins TRBV10-2 to TRBJ1-5; 8 bases are shared with TRBD1. Sample: CD4+ T cells sorted from blood. The CDR3 nucleotides are TGCGCCAGCAGTTCTGACAGGGGACAGCCCCAGCATTTT. Amino acid sequence: CASSSDRGQPQHF.